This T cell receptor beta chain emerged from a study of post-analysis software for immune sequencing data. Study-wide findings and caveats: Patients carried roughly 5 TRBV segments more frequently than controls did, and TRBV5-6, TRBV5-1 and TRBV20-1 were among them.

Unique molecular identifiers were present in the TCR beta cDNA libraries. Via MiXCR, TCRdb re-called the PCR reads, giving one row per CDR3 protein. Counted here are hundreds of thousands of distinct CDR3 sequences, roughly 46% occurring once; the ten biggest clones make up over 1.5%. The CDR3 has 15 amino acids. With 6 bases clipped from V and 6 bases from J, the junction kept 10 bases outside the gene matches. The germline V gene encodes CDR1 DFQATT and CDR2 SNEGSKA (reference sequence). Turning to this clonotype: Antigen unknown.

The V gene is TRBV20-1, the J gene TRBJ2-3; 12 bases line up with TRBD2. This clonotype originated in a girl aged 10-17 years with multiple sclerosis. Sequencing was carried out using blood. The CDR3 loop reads CSARRSTSGGDTQYF. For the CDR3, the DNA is TGCAGTGCCAGGCGGTCGACTAGCGGGGGTGATACGCAGTATTTT.